The 3 T cell receptor beta chains given below trace back to one sample, sequenced in a study of T cell responses to AZD1222 COVID-19 vaccine. Using immunoSEQ multiplex PCR, the repertoire was profiled, and TCRdb retains in-frame clones only, with some absent. Seen here are more than 95,000 clones, around 90% observed once, and the top ten hold around 8.4%. The sequencing here drew on peripheral blood, taken on day 0 of AZD1222 vaccination. All receptors come from an adult in good health.

The chain is built from TRBV6-2 or TRBV6-3 and TRBJ2-2; D unclear. Germline CDR1 is MNHEY and CDR2 is SVGEGT. The CDR3 contains 14 residues. Trimming stripped 2 bases from V and 8 bases from J, with 12 bases between. CDR3 sequence (DNA): TGTGCCAGCAGTTACACGTCCCAGGAAGGGGAGCTGTTTTTT. Encoded protein: CASSYTSQEGELFF.

The V and J genes are TRBV6-5 and TRBJ1-1, with D unclear. Trimming removed 1 base from V and 3 bases from J, with 6 bases in between. The germline V gene has CDR1 MNHEY and CDR2 SVGAGI. The CDR3 is 13 residues long. CDR3 sequence: CASSYFGDTEAFF. The CDR3 DNA follows: TGTGCCAGCAGTTACTTCGGGGACACTGAAGCTTTCTTT.

The genes are TRBV9 and TRBJ2-7, with 11 bases fitting TRBD2. Germline V CDR1 and CDR2: SGDLS, YYNGEE. Losses at the gene ends were 0 bases for V and 3 bases for J; bases not matched to a gene: 2. The CDR3 has 15 amino acids. CDR3 in DNA: TGTGCCAGCAGCGTAGGGGGACTAGCGGTCTACGAGCAGTACTTC. Translating gives CASSVGGLAVYEQYF.